Below are 10 T cell receptor beta chains sequenced from a single sample in a study of OX40 agonist ivuxolimab in advanced cancers. Clones were sequenced by immunoSEQ multiplex PCR, and TCRdb holds only the in-frame ones, with some missing. Counted here are roughly 68,000 clones, around 83% occurring once; the ten biggest clones make up about 1.7%. The sequenced sample was CD4+ or CD8+ T cells sorted from blood, obtained in a trial of the OX40 agonist ivuxolimab. These receptor sequences come from an adult with an advanced solid tumor such as melanoma, head and neck, liver or kidney cancer.

The rearrangement uses TRBV4-3 and TRBJ2-1; perhaps TRBD2 as D (6 bases). Germline values: CDR1 LGHNA, CDR2 YSLEER. V lost 0 bases, J lost 3 bases, and 12 bases lay in between. This CDR3 has 16 residues. The CDR3 region has the DNA TGCGCCAGCAGCCAAGATCGGGGGAGCGACTACAATGAGCAGTTCTTC. This gives the protein CASSQDRGSDYNEQFF.

The J gene is TRBJ2-2, the V gene TRBV27; D gene ambiguous. V dropped 6 bases and J dropped 0 bases, with 8 bases sitting between them. The CDR3 extends over 14 amino acids. CDR1 and CDR2 from the germline V gene are MNHEY and SMNVEV (reference sequence). The DNA for the CDR3 is TGTGCCAGCAGGGTGAGGACGAACACCGGGGAGCTGTTTTTT. Its translation is CASRVRTNTGELFF.

A single count supports this clone. The gene calls are TRBV25-1 and TRBJ2-3; D tentatively fits TRBD1 or TRBD2 (5 bases each). CDR3 size: 13 residues. Germline-derived CDR1 and CDR2 are MGHDK and SYGVNS. The ends were cut back, 4 bases at V and 4 bases at J, with 9 bases in the middle. In DNA, the CDR3 is TGTGCCAGCAGTGGAGAGGGGTCAGATACGCAGTATTTT. The encoded protein is CASSGEGSDTQYF.

The chain carries TRBV19 and TRBJ2-7; the match to TRBD1 covers 7 bases. CDR1 and CDR2 from the germline V gene are LNHDA and SQIVND (reference sequence). V gave up 2 bases and J gave up 2 bases; unmatched junction bases: 9. The CDR3 is made up of 16 amino acids. In DNA, the CDR3 is TGTGCCAGTAGTATAAACCCACAGGGGAGCACCTACGAGCAGTACTTC. Protein: CASSINPQGSTYEQYF.

The chain uses TRBV5-4 and TRBJ1-2; 7 bases are a match to TRBD1. From germline, CDR1 is SGHNT and CDR2 YYREEE (reference sequence). After removal of 4 bases from V and 0 bases from J, the junction contained 3 bases not matched to a gene. The CDR3 loop spans 14 amino acids. CDR3 nucleotides: TGTGCCAGCAGCCCCGGGACAGCTAACTATGGCTACACCTTC. Amino acids: CASSPGTANYGYTF. The complete variable domain, with remaining parts taken from reference TRBV5-4 and TRBJ1-2, reads ETGVTQSPTHLIKTRGQQVTLRCSSQSGHNTVSWYQQALGQGPQFIFQYYREEENGRGNFPPRFSGLQFPNYSSELNVNALELDDSALYLCASSPGTANYGYTFGSGTRLTVV.

The CDR3 DNA follows: TGCGCCAGCAGCTCTGCCGGGACAGGGAACACTGAAGCTTTCTTT. Its protein product is CASSSAGTGNTEAFF. This rearrangement joins TRBV5-1 to TRBJ1-1; 8 nucleotides agree with TRBD1. The CDR3 extends over 15 amino acids. The ends lost 3 bases at V and 1 base at J; junction bases unmatched: 5. Germline CDR1 reads SGHRS; CDR2 reads YFSETQ.

The chain employs TRBV5-1 and TRBJ2-1, with D possibly matching TRBD1 (5 bases). This CDR3 comprises 15 residues. V lost 4 bases, J lost 5 bases, and 16 bases lay in between. CDR1 and CDR2 (germline): SGHRS, YFSETQ. This chain's CDR3 is CASSPTSTVNNEQFF. DNA for the CDR3: TGCGCCAGCAGCCCGACGTCGACAGTCAACAATGAGCAGTTCTTC.

The chain uses TRBV6-1 and TRBJ2-1; 8 bases map to TRBD2. In germline, CDR1 is MNHNS, CDR2 SASEGT. CDR3 length equals 15 residues. The J segment lost 5 bases and the V segment lost 5 bases, leaving 8 bases of the junction unmatched. CDR3 nucleotides: TGTGCCAGCAGTAAGAGCCTAGCGGGTCACAATGAGCAGTTCTTC. It translates to CASSKSLAGHNEQFF.

The chain uses TRBV11-3 and TRBJ2-3; a weak D match, TRBD2 (5 bases). Germline CDR1 reads SGHNT; CDR2 reads YENEEA. With 4 bases removed from V and 8 bases from J, the gap between germline ends came to 10 bases. The CDR3 totals 12 residues. In DNA form, the CDR3 reads TGTGCCAGCAGCTCAGATGGACTTACGCAGTATTTT. It codes for CASSSDGLTQYF.

This clone was counted a single time. The chain combines TRBV19 with TRBJ2-3; TRBD2 agrees at 13 bases. The trim removed 5 bases at V and 3 bases at J, leaving 8 bases unmatched. From germline, CDR1 is LNHDA and CDR2 SQIVND (reference sequence). This CDR3 is built from 17 residues. The CDR3 loop reads CASSLSGTSGATDTQYF. The CDR3 DNA reads TGTGCCAGTAGTCTCTCCGGGACTAGCGGGGCAACAGATACGCAGTATTTT.